This TCR beta chain was retrieved from a study of T cell responses to AZD1222 COVID-19 vaccine. Sequencing was performed with immunoSEQ multiplex PCR; in TCRdb, only in-frame clones are kept and a portion is missing. The repertoire consists of about 150,000 clones, with 80% to 95% occurring once and the leading ten covering 3% to 3.5%. The specimen comprised peripheral blood, sampled 28 days after the second AZD1222 dose. The source of this sequence is an adult who received the AZD1222 COVID-19 vaccine.

CDR3 in amino acids: CASSSRGQFNEKLFF. The CDR3 nucleotides read TGTGCCAGCAGCTCTAGGGGACAGTTCAATGAAAAACTGTTTTTT. The J gene is TRBJ1-4, the V gene TRBV7-6, with 7 bases that match TRBD1. V dropped 4 bases and J dropped 5; count of bases not matched to a gene: 7. CDR3 length: 15 residues. Germline V gene sequence: CDR1 SGHVS, CDR2 FNYEAQ.